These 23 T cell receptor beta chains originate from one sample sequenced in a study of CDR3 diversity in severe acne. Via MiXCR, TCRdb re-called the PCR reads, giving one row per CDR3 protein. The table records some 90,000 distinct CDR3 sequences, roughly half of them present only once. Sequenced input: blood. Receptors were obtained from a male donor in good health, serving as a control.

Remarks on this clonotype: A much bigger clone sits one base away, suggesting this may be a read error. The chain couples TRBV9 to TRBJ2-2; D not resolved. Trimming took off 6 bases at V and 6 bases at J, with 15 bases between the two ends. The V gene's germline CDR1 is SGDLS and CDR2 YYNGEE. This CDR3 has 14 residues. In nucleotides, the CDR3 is TGTGCCAGCAACGGACCTTCTTTTCCCGGGGAGCTGTTTTTT. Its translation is CASNGPSFPGELFF.

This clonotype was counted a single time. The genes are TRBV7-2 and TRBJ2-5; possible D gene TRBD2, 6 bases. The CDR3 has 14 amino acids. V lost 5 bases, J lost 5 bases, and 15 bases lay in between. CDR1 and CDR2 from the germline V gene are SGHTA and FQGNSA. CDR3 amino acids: CASSQVGGTETQYF. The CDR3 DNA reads TGTGCCAGCAGCCAAGTTGGGGGGACGGAGACCCAGTACTTC.

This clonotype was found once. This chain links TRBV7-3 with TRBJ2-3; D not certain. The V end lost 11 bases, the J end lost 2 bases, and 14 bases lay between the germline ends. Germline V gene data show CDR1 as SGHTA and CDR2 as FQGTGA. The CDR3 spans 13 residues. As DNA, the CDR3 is TGTGCCGGCGGCGGATATCACACAGATACGCAGTATTTT. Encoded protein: CAGGGYHTDTQYF.

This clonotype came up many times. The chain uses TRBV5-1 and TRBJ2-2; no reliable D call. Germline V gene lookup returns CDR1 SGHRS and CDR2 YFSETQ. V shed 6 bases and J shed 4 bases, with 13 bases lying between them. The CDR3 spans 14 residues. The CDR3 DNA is TGCGCCAGCAATATTGGCGGCGCCACCGGGGAGCTGTTTTTT. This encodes CASNIGGATGELFF.

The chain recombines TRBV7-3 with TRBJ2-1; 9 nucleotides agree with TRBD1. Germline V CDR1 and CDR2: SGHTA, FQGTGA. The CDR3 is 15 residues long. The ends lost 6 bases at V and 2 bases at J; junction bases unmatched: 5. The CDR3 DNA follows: TGTGCCAGCAGTTCGCGGACAGGGGCCTACAATGAGCAGTTCTTC. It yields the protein CASSSRTGAYNEQFF.

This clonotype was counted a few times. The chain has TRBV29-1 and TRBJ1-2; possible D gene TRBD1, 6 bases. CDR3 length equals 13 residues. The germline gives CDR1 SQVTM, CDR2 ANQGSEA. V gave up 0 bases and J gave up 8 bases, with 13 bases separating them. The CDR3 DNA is TGCAGCGTTGAAGAGCAGGGGCGGTTGGGCTACACCTTC. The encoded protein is CSVEEQGRLGYTF.

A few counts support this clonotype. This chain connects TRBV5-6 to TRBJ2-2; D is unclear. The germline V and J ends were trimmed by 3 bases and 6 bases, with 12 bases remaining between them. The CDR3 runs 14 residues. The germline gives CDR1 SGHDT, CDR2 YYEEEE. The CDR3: CASSSQQYAGELFF. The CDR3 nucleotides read TGTGCCAGCAGCTCCCAACAGTACGCCGGGGAGCTGTTTTTT.

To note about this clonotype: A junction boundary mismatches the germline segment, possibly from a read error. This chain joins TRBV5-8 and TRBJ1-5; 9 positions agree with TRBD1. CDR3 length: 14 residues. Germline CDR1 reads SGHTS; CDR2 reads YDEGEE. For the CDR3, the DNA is TGCGCCAGCAGCGGGACAGGGATCCATCAGCCCCAGCATTTT. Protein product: CASSGTGIHQPQHF. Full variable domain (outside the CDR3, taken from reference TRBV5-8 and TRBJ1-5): EAGVTQSPTHLIKTRGQQATLRCSPISGHTSVYWYQQALGLGLQFLLWYDEGEERNRGNFPPRFSGRQFPNYSSELNVNALELEDSALYLCASSGTGIHQPQHFGDGTRLSIL.

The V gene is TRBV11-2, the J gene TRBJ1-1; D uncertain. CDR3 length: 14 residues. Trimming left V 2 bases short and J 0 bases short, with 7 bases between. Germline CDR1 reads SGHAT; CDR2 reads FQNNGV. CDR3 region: CASSLQELNTEAFF. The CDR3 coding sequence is TGTGCCAGCAGCTTACAGGAGCTGAACACTGAAGCTTTCTTT. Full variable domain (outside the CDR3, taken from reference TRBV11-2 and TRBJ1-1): EAGVAQSPRYKIIEKRQSVAFWCNPISGHATLYWYQQILGQGPKLLIQFQNNGVVDDSQLPKDRFSAERLKGVDSTLKIQPAKLEDSAVYLCASSLQELNTEAFFGQGTRLTVV.

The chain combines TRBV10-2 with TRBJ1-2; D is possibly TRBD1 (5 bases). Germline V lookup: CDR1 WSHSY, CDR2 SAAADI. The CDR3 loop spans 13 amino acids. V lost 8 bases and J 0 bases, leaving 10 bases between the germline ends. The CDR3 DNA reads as TGCGCCAGCCGAGACAGAGCTAACTATGGCTACACCTTC. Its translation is CASRDRANYGYTF.

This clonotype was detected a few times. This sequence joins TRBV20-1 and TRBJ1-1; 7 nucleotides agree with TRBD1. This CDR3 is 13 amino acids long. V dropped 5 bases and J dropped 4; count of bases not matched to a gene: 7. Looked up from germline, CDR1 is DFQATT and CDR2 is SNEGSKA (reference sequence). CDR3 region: CSADTGASTEAFF. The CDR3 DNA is TGCAGTGCTGACACAGGGGCGAGCACTGAAGCTTTCTTT.

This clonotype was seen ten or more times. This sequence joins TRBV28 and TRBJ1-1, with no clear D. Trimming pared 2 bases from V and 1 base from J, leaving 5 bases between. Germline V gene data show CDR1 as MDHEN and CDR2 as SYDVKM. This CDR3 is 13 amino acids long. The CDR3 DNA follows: TGTGCCAGCAGTTTAGACTGGAACACTGAAGCTTTCTTT. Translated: CASSLDWNTEAFF.

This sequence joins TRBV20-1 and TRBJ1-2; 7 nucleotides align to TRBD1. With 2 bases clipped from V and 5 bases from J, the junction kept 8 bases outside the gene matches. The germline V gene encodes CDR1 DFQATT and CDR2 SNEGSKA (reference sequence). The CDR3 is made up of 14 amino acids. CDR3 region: CSARPDRRVYGYTF. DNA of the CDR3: TGCAGTGCTAGACCGGACAGGAGGGTTTATGGCTACACCTTC.

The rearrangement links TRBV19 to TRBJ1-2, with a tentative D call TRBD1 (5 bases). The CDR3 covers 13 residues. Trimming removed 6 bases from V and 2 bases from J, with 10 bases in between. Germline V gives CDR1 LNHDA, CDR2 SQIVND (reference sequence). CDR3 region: CASRPRENYGYTF. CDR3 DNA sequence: TGTGCCAGTAGACCCAGGGAAAACTATGGCTACACCTTC.

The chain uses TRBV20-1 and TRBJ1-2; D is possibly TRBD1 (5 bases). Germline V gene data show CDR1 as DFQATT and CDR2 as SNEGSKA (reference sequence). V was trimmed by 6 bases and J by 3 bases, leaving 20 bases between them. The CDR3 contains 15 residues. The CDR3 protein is CSASTLRGLYYGYTF. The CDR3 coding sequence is TGCAGTGCCAGCACCCTAAGGGGTCTTTACTATGGCTACACCTTC.

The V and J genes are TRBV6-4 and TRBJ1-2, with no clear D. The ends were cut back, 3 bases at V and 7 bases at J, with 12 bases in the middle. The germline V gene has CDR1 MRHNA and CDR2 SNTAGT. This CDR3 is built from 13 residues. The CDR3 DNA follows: TGTGCCAGCAGTGAAGCAGGACTCATTGGCTACACCTTC. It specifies CASSEAGLIGYTF.

The CDR3 here is CASNLGYRFTPENEQYF. The CDR3 DNA sequence: TGCGCCAGCAACCTTGGGTACAGGTTTACGCCGGAGAACGAGCAGTACTTC. The chain links TRBV5-1 to TRBJ2-7, with TRBD1 as a possible D gene (5 bases). V was cut by 6 bases and J by 5 bases, with 27 bases left in between. CDR1 is SGHRS and CDR2 is YFSETQ in the germline V gene. The CDR3 is 17 residues long.

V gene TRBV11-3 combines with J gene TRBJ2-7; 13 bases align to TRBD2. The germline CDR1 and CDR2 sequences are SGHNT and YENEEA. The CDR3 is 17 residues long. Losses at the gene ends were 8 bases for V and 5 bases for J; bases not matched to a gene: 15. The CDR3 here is CASERGTSGELPHEQYF. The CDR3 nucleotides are TGTGCCAGCGAGCGGGGGACTAGCGGGGAGCTTCCCCACGAGCAGTACTTC.

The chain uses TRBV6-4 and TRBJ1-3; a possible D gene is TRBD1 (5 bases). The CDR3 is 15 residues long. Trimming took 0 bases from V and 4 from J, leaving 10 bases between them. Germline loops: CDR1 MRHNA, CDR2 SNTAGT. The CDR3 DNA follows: TGTGCCAGCAGTGACTCGGACACCCGCGGAAACACCATATATTTT. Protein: CASSDSDTRGNTIYF.

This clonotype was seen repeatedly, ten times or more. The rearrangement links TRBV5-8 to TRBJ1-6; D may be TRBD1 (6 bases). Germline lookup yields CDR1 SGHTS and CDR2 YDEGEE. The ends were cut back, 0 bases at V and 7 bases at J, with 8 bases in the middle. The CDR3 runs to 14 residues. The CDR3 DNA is TGTGCCAGCAGCTTGGACAGGGTGAATTCACCCCTCCACTTT. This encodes CASSLDRVNSPLHF.

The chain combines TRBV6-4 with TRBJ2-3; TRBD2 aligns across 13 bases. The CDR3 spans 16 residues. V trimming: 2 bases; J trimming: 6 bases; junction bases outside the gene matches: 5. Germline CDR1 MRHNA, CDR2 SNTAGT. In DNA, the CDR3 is TGTGCCAGCAGTGACGGGACTAGCGGGGCCGGGGATACGCAGTATTTT. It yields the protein CASSDGTSGAGDTQYF.

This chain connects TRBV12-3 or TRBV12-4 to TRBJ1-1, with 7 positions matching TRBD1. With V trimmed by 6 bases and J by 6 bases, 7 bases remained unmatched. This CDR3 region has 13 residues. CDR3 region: CASSRGTEAEAFF. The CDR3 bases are TGTGCCAGCAGCCGCGGGACAGAGGCTGAAGCTTTCTTT.

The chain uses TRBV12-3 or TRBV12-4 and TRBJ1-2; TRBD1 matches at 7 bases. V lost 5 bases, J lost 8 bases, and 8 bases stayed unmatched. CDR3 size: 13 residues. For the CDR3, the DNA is TGTGCCAGCAGTGAGACAGGGATTCGGGGCTACACCTTC. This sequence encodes CASSETGIRGYTF.